A selection of T cell receptor beta chains follows, all from one sample in a study of CD8+CD57+ T cells in acquired aplastic anemia. TCRdb passed the reads through MiXCR, listing each CDR3 protein once. This table has about 180,000 distinct CDR3 sequences, approximately 48% appearing once. Source material: sorted CD4+, CD8+, or CD8+CD57+ T cells (not recorded which) from PBMCs. These receptors all come from a human donor with aplastic anemia. Both conserved end residues are part of each CDR3. The D gene is left open where the match is weak. Clone size appears in some rows only: once, few, many, or a class for an expanded clone.

J | V | D | size | CDR3 | DNA
TRBJ2-7 | TRBV29-1 | TRBD1 | NA | CSALGQETYEQYF | TGCAGCGCCCTAGGACAGGAAACCTACGAGCAGTACTTC
TRBJ1-5 | TRBV9 | NA | many | CASSPSPGHNQPQHF | TGTGCCAGCAGCCCCAGTCCCGGACACAATCAGCCCCAGCATTTT
TRBJ1-3 | TRBV2 | NA | NA | CASSPGGRNTIYF | TGTGCCAGCAGTCCGGGCGGGAGAAACACCATATATTTT
TRBJ1-4 | TRBV27 | NA | NA | CASRPRGSTNEKLFF | TGTGCCAGCAGACCGAGGGGGTCAACTAATGAAAAACTGTTTTTT
TRBJ2-3 | TRBV20-1 | NA | NA | CSARVGAGITDTQYF | TGCAGTGCGCGAGTTGGGGCAGGTATCACAGATACGCAGTATTTT
TRBJ2-1 | TRBV29-1 | NA | NA | CSVDGGINEQFF | TGCAGCGTTGATGGGGGGATCAATGAGCAGTTCTTC
TRBJ1-2 | TRBV2 | NA | NA | CASSVAEGGYGYTF | TGTGCCAGCAGCGTAGCAGAGGGTGGCTATGGCTACACCTTC
TRBJ2-1 | TRBV3-1 | NA | NA | CASRRSEANNEQFF | TGTGCCAGCCGCCGATCCGAGGCTAACAATGAGCAGTTCTTC
TRBJ2-7 | TRBV24-1 | NA | NA | CATSDFRGPFYEQYF | TGTGCCACCAGTGATTTTAGGGGTCCTTTCTACGAGCAGTACTTC
TRBJ2-5 | TRBV6-1 | TRBD2 | many | CASIGDYLQETQYF | TGTGCCAGTATTGGGGACTACTTACAAGAGACCCAGTACTTC
TRBJ2-7 | TRBV20-1 | TRBD2 | NA | CSARDFTGAGGDSYEQYF | TGCAGTGCTAGAGATTTTACGGGGGCGGGAGGGGACTCCTACGAGCAGTACTTC
TRBJ2-1 | TRBV20-1 | NA | NA | CSASDPNEQFF | TGCAGTGCTAGTGATCCAAATGAGCAGTTCTTC
TRBJ2-7 | TRBV6-5 | NA | many | CASTRPGTVPYEQYF | TGTGCCAGCACCAGACCGGGGACGGTTCCCTACGAGCAGTACTTC
TRBJ1-3 | TRBV9 | NA | many | CASSVDGNTIYF | TGTGCCAGCAGCGTCGATGGAAACACCATATATTTT
TRBJ2-7 | TRBV20-1 | TRBD2 | NA | CSASRGTSVSEQYF | TGCAGTGCTAGTCGCGGGACTAGCGTCTCCGAGCAGTACTTC
TRBJ2-1 | TRBV19 | NA | many | CASSGIPYNEQFF | TGTGCCAGTTCCGGGATTCCCTACAATGAGCAGTTCTTC
TRBJ2-1 | TRBV6-1 | TRBD2 | NA | CASSLWTSGGDNEQFF | TGTGCCAGCTCACTATGGACTAGCGGGGGAGACAATGAGCAGTTCTTC
TRBJ2-3 | TRBV7-9 | NA | few | CASRPRSTDTQYF | TGTGCCAGCAGACCAAGAAGCACAGATACGCAGTATTTT
TRBJ2-3 | TRBV2 | NA | NA | CASSYLSTDTQYF | TGTGCCAGCAGCTACCTGTCCACAGATACGCAGTATTTT
TRBJ2-7 | TRBV29-1 | TRBD2 | few | CSVLAGGREQYF | TGCAGCGTCCTAGCGGGGGGACGCGAGCAGTACTTC
TRBJ1-6 | TRBV19 | NA | NA | CASSTDDAYNSPLHF | TGTGCCAGTAGTACGGACGACGCCTATAATTCACCCCTCCACTTT
TRBJ1-5 | TRBV12-3/TRBV12-4 | NA | many | CASRPSGGLQPQHF | TGTGCCAGCAGACCCAGTGGGGGATTACAGCCCCAGCATTTT
TRBJ2-3 | TRBV2 | TRBD1 | many | CASSVRGRPDTQYF | TGTGCCAGCAGTGTTAGGGGGCGCCCAGATACGCAGTATTTT
TRBJ2-5 | TRBV9 | NA | many | CASSVGARVQETQYF | TGTGCCAGCAGCGTAGGAGCGAGAGTCCAAGAGACCCAGTACTTC
TRBJ2-5 | TRBV15 | TRBD1 | NA | CATSSVQGTQETQYF | TGTGCCACCAGCAGTGTACAGGGGACCCAAGAGACCCAGTACTTC
TRBJ1-5 | TRBV2 | NA | NA | CASSEVDFQPQHF | TGTGCCAGCAGTGAAGTGGATTTCCAGCCCCAGCATTTT
TRBJ2-7 | TRBV12-3/TRBV12-4 | NA | NA | CAGSLRGLGGYEQYF | TGTGCCGGCAGTCTCCGGGGGCTAGGGGGCTACGAGCAGTACTTC
TRBJ2-3 | TRBV5-8 | NA | NA | CASSYIGTDTQYF | TGTGCCAGCAGCTATATAGGGACAGATACGCAGTATTTT
TRBJ2-1 | TRBV7-9 | NA | few | CASSPGGANEQFF | TGTGCCAGCAGCCCCGGCGGGGCCAATGAGCAGTTCTTC
TRBJ2-2 | TRBV7-3 | TRBD1 | NA | CASSFTGDTGELFF | TGTGCCAGCAGCTTCACAGGGGACACCGGGGAGCTGTTTTTT
TRBJ1-3 | TRBV6-1 | NA | many | CASSVQGTTIYF | TGTGCCAGCAGTGTACAGGGTACCACCATATATTTT
TRBJ2-7 | TRBV7-8 | NA | once | CASSMIGGHDQYF | TGTGCCAGCAGCATGATCGGGGGGCACGACCAGTACTTC
TRBJ1-4 | TRBV10-2 | TRBD1 | many | CASKDRAFEKLFF | TGCGCCAGCAAGGACAGGGCATTTGAAAAACTGTTTTTT
TRBJ1-5 | TRBV6-1 | NA | many | CASSRQFNQPQHF | TGTGCCAGCAGCAGACAGTTCAATCAGCCCCAGCATTTT
TRBJ1-5 | TRBV19 | TRBD1 | NA | CASSRDRFVPQHF | TGTGCCAGTAGTAGGGACAGGTTTGTGCCCCAGCATTTT
TRBJ1-3 | TRBV11-2 | NA | NA | CASRSAGEGNTIYF | TGTGCCAGCAGATCCGCAGGGGAGGGAAACACCATATATTTT
TRBJ1-1 | TRBV5-1 | NA | NA | CASSLERLMNTEAFF | TGCGCCAGCAGCTTGGAAAGGCTCATGAACACTGAAGCTTTCTTT
TRBJ1-1 | TRBV27 | NA | few | CASSRPGGMNTEAFF | TGTGCCAGCAGTCGTCCGGGAGGAATGAACACTGAAGCTTTCTTT
TRBJ1-5 | TRBV5-1 | NA | many | CASSEGPGQPQHF | TGCGCCAGCAGCGAGGGGCCGGGTCAGCCCCAGCATTTT
TRBJ1-6 | TRBV2 | NA | NA | CASNTRSSNSPLHF | TGTGCCAGCAATACCAGATCGTCTAATTCACCCCTCCACTTT